Each of the 9 T cell receptor beta chains below was sequenced from the same sample in a study of human versus mouse CDR3 diversity and MHC coevolution. Data came from immunoSEQ multiplex PCR; TCRdb stores just in-frame clones and leaves some out. The data show about 77,000 clones, with just under 95% seen just once and less than 0.19% held by the top ten. The sequenced sample was naive CD4+ T cells from blood. The subset: CD45RO-negative CD62L-positive naive CD4 T cells. The source of these receptors is a person aged 25 to 69 in good health.

The rearrangement joins TRBV5-1 to TRBJ1-1, with 9 bases that match TRBD1. V trimming: 2 bases; J trimming: 6 bases; junction bases outside the gene matches: 8. This CDR3 contains 15 residues. Germline V lookup: CDR1 SGHRS, CDR2 YFSETQ. The DNA of the CDR3 is TGCGCCAGCAGCTTAAGTCCCGGGACAGGGTCTGAAGCTTTCTTT. Protein sequence: CASSLSPGTGSEAFF.

The chain recombines TRBV14 with TRBJ2-7; a weak D match, TRBD1 (5 bases). Germline V gene data show CDR1 as SGHDN and CDR2 as FVKESK. This CDR3 has 13 amino acids. V was pared by 3 bases and J by 3 bases, with 9 bases between. DNA of the CDR3: TGTGCCAGCAGCCAGCCAGACAGCTACGAGCAGTACTTC. Protein: CASSQPDSYEQYF.

The CDR3 region has the DNA TGTGCCTGGACCGGGACAGGAGCGAACACTGAAGCTTTCTTT. Its translation is CAWTGTGANTEAFF. This sequence joins TRBV30 and TRBJ1-1; 8 positions match TRBD1. V dropped 4 bases and J dropped 1; count of bases not matched to a gene: 5. Looked up from germline, CDR1 is GTSNPN and CDR2 is SVGIG (reference sequence). This CDR3 spans 14 amino acids.

CDR3 nucleotide sequence: TGTGCCAGCAGCCCCGGACTAGCAACCTACAATGAGCAGTTCTTC. Translating gives CASSPGLATYNEQFF. The rearrangement joins TRBV11-2 to TRBJ2-1; 8 bases line up with TRBD2. V was clipped by 5 bases and J by 2 bases; unmatched bases: 5. Germline CDR1 reads SGHAT; CDR2 reads FQNNGV. The CDR3 loop spans 15 amino acids.

The chain joins TRBV25-1 to TRBJ1-2, with TRBD1 matching 7 bases. CDR1 is MGHDK, CDR2 SYGVNS, per germline. V was clipped by 6 bases and J by 4 bases; unmatched bases: 11. The CDR3 extends over 15 amino acids. The CDR3 DNA reads as TGTGCCAGCAGCACATGGGCAGGGGGATCCTATGGCTACACCTTC. Its translation is CASSTWAGGSYGYTF.

The rearrangement uses TRBV6-5 and TRBJ1-1; D is unresolved. CDR1 is MNHEY and CDR2 is SVGAGI in the germline V gene. This CDR3 comprises 14 residues. Trimming took 5 bases from V and 5 from J, leaving 15 bases between them. CDR3 residues: CASSEDRVWTEAFF. CDR3 nucleotide sequence: TGTGCCAGCAGTGAAGACCGGGTATGGACTGAAGCTTTCTTT.

The chain couples TRBV7-2 to TRBJ2-7; D might be TRBD1 (5 bases). This CDR3 is 14 amino acids long. V lost 2 bases to trimming and J lost 5 bases, with 13 bases between them. The V gene's germline CDR1 is SGHTA and CDR2 FQGNSA. The CDR3 coding sequence is TGTGCCAGCAGCTTAAGGTCTAGGGGAAACGAGCAGTACTTC. It codes for CASSLRSRGNEQYF.

This chain connects TRBV15 to TRBJ1-6; 8 bases map to TRBD1. The CDR3 is 14 amino acids. Germline lookup yields CDR1 LNHNV and CDR2 YYDKDF (reference sequence). Trimming removed 5 bases from V and 8 bases from J; junction bases left unmatched: 5. In DNA form, the CDR3 reads TGTGCCACCAGCGCCGACAGGGGTTATTCACCCCTCCACTTT. Its translation is CATSADRGYSPLHF.

This clone was observed once. The V and J genes are TRBV6-5 and TRBJ2-2; 8 nucleotides align to TRBD1. The CDR3 runs to 14 residues. J was trimmed by 8 bases and V by 6 bases; bases with no gene match: 8. In germline, CDR1 is MNHEY, CDR2 SVGAGI. The DNA of the CDR3 is TGTGCCAGCAGCGGGACAGGAGAGTCAGGGGAGCTGTTTTTT. Its translation is CASSGTGESGELFF.